This TCR beta chain comes out of a study of identifying expanded T cells in peripheral blood. Study findings and constraints: Across healthy donors, higher total template counts meant significantly greater roughly 2-week count variance. Differentially abundant clones: roughly 1.2 between replicates, about 16 at 2 to 3 weeks, 19 at four.

The data were produced by immunoSEQ multiplex PCR, yet TCRdb's version contains in-frame clones alone and is incomplete. Of fewer than 110,000 clones in the sample, around 90% were seen once. To note about this clone: Its cognate antigen is unknown.

Trimming took off 7 bases at V and 2 bases at J, with 21 bases between the two ends. The CDR3 runs to 15 residues. Germline V gene sequence: CDR1 GTSNPN, CDR2 SVGIG (reference sequence). Collection occurred without any documented infections or immune events in donors. The TCR sequence derives from a person aged 18-69 years in good health. The specimen sequenced was blood. The chain employs TRBV30 and TRBJ2-7; D might be TRBD1 (5 bases). This CDR3 is CASESRTPTPYEQYF. The DNA for the CDR3 is TGTGCCTCCGAGTCCCGGACACCAACTCCCTACGAGCAGTACTTC.